These 13 T cell receptor beta chains originate from one sample sequenced in a study of T cells in Graves' hyperthyroidism and ophthalmopathy. Amplified TCR beta CDR3 regions derived from RNA transcripts. Using the HTBI primer set, a first-round RT-PCR was run on the TCR CDR3. TCRdb fed the multiplex PCR reads into MiXCR, producing one record per CDR3 protein. The table has roughly 400,000 distinct CDR3 sequences, approximately 14% seen once; the top ten hold approximately 30%. The source material was blood. These receptor sequences come from a woman aged 18-29 years with Graves' hyperthyroidism that later progressed to Graves' ophthalmopathy.

There are many counts of this clonotype. At one of its ends the junction is not consistent with the germline gene, which may arise from a read error. The chain recombines TRBV12-3 or TRBV12-4 with TRBJ1-1; 7 positions match TRBD1. The CDR3 contains 15 residues. The CDR3 region is CASSLADQGDTQAFF. In nucleotides, the CDR3 is TGTGCCAGCAGTTTAGCGGATCAGGGGGACACTCAAGCTTTCTTT.

This clonotype was detected only a few times. The rearrangement links TRBV14 to TRBJ1-4; no firm D call. Trimming stripped 4 bases from V and 8 bases from J, with 14 bases between. CDR3 length: 14 amino acids. Per the germline V gene, CDR1 is SGHDN and CDR2 is FVKESK. This CDR3 is CASSLTDPKEKLFF. The CDR3, as DNA: TGTGCCAGCAGCCTGACGGACCCCAAAGAAAAACTGTTTTTT.

This clonotype was observed many times. The V call is TRBV18, the J call TRBJ2-1; D is undetermined. CDR3 length equals 14 residues. V was cut by 0 bases and J by 7 bases, with 10 bases left in between. Germline CDR1 and CDR2: KGHSH and LQKENI. This CDR3 reads CASSPPLSINEQFF. In DNA, the CDR3 is TGTGCCAGCTCACCACCTCTCTCTATTAATGAGCAGTTCTTC.

This clonotype was found many times. The chain couples TRBV7-8 to TRBJ2-3, with a tentative D call TRBD1 (6 bases). V was clipped by 5 bases and J by 0 bases, with 15 bases between them. The CDR3 spans 16 residues. CDR1 and CDR2 (germline): SGHVS, FQNEAQ. In DNA form, the CDR3 reads TGTGCCAGCAGCACTAGTGGGGGCGCGAGCACAGATACGCAGTATTTT. Translated, it gives CASSTSGGASTDTQYF. Looking up the rest from reference TRBV7-8 and TRBJ2-3 gives the full variable domain: GAGVSQSPRYKVAKRGQDVALRCDPISGHVSLFWYQQALGQGPEFLTYFQNEAQLDKSGLPSDRFFAERPEGSVSTLKIQRTQQEDSAVYLCASSTSGGASTDTQYFGPGTRLTVL.

This rearrangement joins TRBV9 to TRBJ1-1; a weak D match, TRBD1 (5 bases). Germline V lookup: CDR1 SGDLS, CDR2 YYNGEE. The CDR3 has 13 amino acids. Trimming removed 6 bases at V and 4 bases at J, with 13 bases between. CDR3 residues: CASTGGEFTEAFF. For the CDR3, the DNA is TGTGCCAGCACGGGGGGGGAGTTCACTGAAGCTTTCTTT.

As concerns this clonotype: A much larger clone differs by one base, so this may be a read error. This likely comes from a read error, as the CDR3 has no conserved phenylalanine or tryptophan at its end. The CDR3 DNA follows: TGCAGTGCTAGGTGGGAGACCCAGTACCTC. It yields the protein CSARWETQYL. This chain links TRBV20-1 with TRBJ2-5; D not certain. V lost 3 bases to trimming and J lost 5 bases, with 4 bases between them. Germline V gene sequence: CDR1 DFQATT, CDR2 SNEGSKA (reference sequence). This CDR3 is 10 amino acids long.

The V gene is TRBV4-3, the J gene TRBJ2-1; 7 bases line up with TRBD2. Germline values: CDR1 LGHNA, CDR2 YSLEER. V lost 4 bases to trimming and J lost 5 bases; unmatched junction nucleotides: 20. This CDR3 is built from 19 residues. CDR3 sequence (DNA): TGCGCCAGCAGCCTTCCCCTACCCCTGTCTAGCGGAGATAACAATGAGCAGTTCTTC. Amino acids: CASSLPLPLSSGDNNEQFF.

This clonotype has ten or more counts. The chain uses TRBV28 and TRBJ1-2; possibly TRBD1 for D (6 bases). CDR1 and CDR2 from the germline V gene are MDHEN and SYDVKM. Trimming removed 4 bases at V and 14 bases at J, with 23 bases between. This CDR3 comprises 14 residues. CDR3 DNA sequence: TGTGCCAGCAGTTCCGGGACACCCCCGAGCGGGAGGACCTTC. Protein: CASSSGTPPSGRTF.

In this sample, this clonotype turned up many times. The chain uses TRBV28 and TRBJ2-2; D is perhaps TRBD1 (5 bases). Trimming stripped 7 bases from V and 4 bases from J, with 28 bases between. The CDR3 totals 19 residues. In germline, CDR1 is MDHEN, CDR2 SYDVKM. The CDR3 here is CASTPIMTRGPLGTGELFF. DNA of the CDR3: TGTGCCAGCACTCCAATAATGACAAGGGGTCCTTTGGGCACCGGGGAGCTGTTTTTT.

This clonotype was detected many times. The chain is built from TRBV12-5 and TRBJ1-2; D unresolved. This CDR3 spans 14 amino acids. CDR1 and CDR2 (germline): LGHNT, FRNRAP. The CDR3 is CAPPAFRVGGGYTF. CDR3 in DNA: TGTGCCCCGCCCGCCTTCCGCGTCGGAGGGGGCTACACCTTC. Supplemented by reference TRBV12-5 and TRBJ1-2, the full variable domain reads DARVTQTPRHKVTEMGQEVTMRCQPILGHNTVFWYRQTMMQGLELLAYFRNRAPLDDSGMPKDRFSAEMPDATLATLKIQPSEPRDSAVYFCAPPAFRVGGGYTFGSGTRLTVV.

The sample holds many counts of this clonotype. This chain uses TRBV6-1 with TRBJ2-1; TRBD2 aligns across 8 bases. CDR3 length: 15 residues. Looked up from germline, CDR1 is MNHNS and CDR2 is SASEGT. V trimming: 8 bases; J trimming: 5 bases; junction bases outside the gene matches: 11. CDR3 sequence (DNA): TGTGCCAGCCGGGGTATAGCGGGGCAAGACAATGAGCAGTTCTTC. It yields the protein CASRGIAGQDNEQFF.

This clonotype was observed at least ten times. The chain carries TRBV7-6 and TRBJ2-3; D is tentatively TRBD1 or TRBD2 (6 bases each). CDR1 and CDR2 (germline): SGHVS, FNYEAQ. V was trimmed by 5 bases and J by 6 bases, leaving 21 bases between them. The CDR3 runs 16 residues. This chain's CDR3 is CASSAIRGRTGDTQYF. The CDR3 DNA reads as TGTGCCAGCAGCGCGATAAGGGGGAGGACTGGGGATACGCAGTATTTT.

This rearrangement joins TRBV28 to TRBJ1-1; a weak D match, TRBD1 (5 bases). Trimming took 2 bases from V and 0 from J, leaving 10 bases between them. There are 15 residues in the CDR3. Germline V gene data show CDR1 as MDHEN and CDR2 as SYDVKM. DNA of the CDR3: TGTGCCAGCAGTTTACTTCAAGGGGTGAACACTGAAGCTTTCTTT. This sequence encodes CASSLLQGVNTEAFF.